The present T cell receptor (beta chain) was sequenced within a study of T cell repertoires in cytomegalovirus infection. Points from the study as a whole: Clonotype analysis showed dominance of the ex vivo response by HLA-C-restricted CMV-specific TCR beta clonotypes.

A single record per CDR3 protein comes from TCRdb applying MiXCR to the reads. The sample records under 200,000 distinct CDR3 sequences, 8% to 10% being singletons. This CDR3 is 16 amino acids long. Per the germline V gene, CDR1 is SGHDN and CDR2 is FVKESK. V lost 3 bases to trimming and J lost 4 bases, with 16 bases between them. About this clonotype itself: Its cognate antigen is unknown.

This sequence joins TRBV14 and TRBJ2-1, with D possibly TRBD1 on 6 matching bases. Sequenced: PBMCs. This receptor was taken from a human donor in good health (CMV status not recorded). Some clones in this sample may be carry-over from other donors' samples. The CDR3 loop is CASSQMGRGLYNEQFF. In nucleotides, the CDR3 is TGTGCCAGCAGCCAGATGGGCAGGGGTTTATACAATGAGCAGTTCTTC. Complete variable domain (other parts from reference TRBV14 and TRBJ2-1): EAGVTQFPSHSVIEKGQTVTLRCDPISGHDNLYWYRRVMGKEIKFLLHFVKESKQDESGMPNNRFLAERTGGTYSTLKVQPAELEDSGVYFCASSQMGRGLYNEQFFGPGTRLTVL.